These 11 T cell receptor beta chains were all obtained from the same sample, sequenced in a study of tissue T cells after allogeneic stem cell transplantation. Time point here: mouse harvest day 7 after allogeneic transplant. The graft held 10^6 splenic CD5+ T cells and 10^7 T-cell-depleted bone marrow cells. Sequenced by immunoSEQ multiplex PCR; TCRdb stores in-frame clones only, minus some. The table records thousands of clones, approximately 50% of them present only once. Material for sequencing was gut tissue. The receptors derive from a female BALB/c mouse given C57BL/6 T cells with graft-versus-host disease after an allogeneic hematopoietic cell transplant.

The table lists this clone with a few counts. Gene names denote mouse genes. Read coverage stops 1 residue before the CDR3 terminus; the germline J gene supplies the remainder. V gene TRBV13-2 combines with J gene TRBJ2-7, with 10 positions matching TRBD2. Germline lookup yields CDR1 NNHNN and CDR2 SYGAGS (reference sequence). There are 15 residues in the CDR3. The junction had 4 bases not matched to a gene; V was cut back by 4 bases and J by 0 bases. CDR3 in amino acids: CASGRLGGSSYEQYF. CDR3 DNA (partial): TGTGCCAGCGGTCGACTGGGGGGATCCTCCTATGAACAGTAC.

Notes on this clone: Gene names are mouse gene names. Read sequence stops 1 residue before the CDR3 end, and the germline J gene provides the missing end. The V gene is TRBV1, the J gene TRBJ2-5, with D maybe TRBD2 (5 bases). CDR3 length: 15 amino acids. Germline V gene lookup returns CDR1 NSQYPW and CDR2 LRSPGD (reference sequence). V gave up 1 base and J gave up 0 bases, with 8 bases separating them. The part of the CDR3 DNA that was read is TGCACCTGCAGTGCAGTTGGGGTTAACCAAGACACCCAGTAC. Amino acid sequence: CTCSAVGVNQDTQY. The entire CDR3 protein reads CTCSAVGVNQDTQYF.

With regard to this clone: Germline and genes: mouse. CDR3 bases read: TGTGCCAGCAGCCAAGACGCCAACCAAGACACCCAGTAC. Amino acids: CASSQDANQDTQY. In full, the CDR3 is CASSQDANQDTQYF. This chain joins TRBV5 and TRBJ2-5; D uncertain. The read stops 1 residue short of the end of the CDR3; the missing end is completed from the germline J gene. The CDR3 totals 14 residues. V was shortened by 0 bases and J by 0 bases, with 4 bases between the two germline ends. CDR1 LGHNA and CDR2 YNLKQL come from the germline V gene (reference sequence).

Judged by abundance, this clone is large. Gene names and germline match the mouse. The read is 1 residue too short to cover the CDR3 end, so that end is filled in from the germline J gene. The chain uses TRBV13-1 and TRBJ2-7; no reliable D call. Germline assignment: CDR1 NSHNY and CDR2 SYGAGN. V was trimmed by 2 bases and J by 2 bases, leaving 8 bases between them. CDR3 length: 13 residues. The CDR3: CASSDRAPYEQYF. The sequenced part of the CDR3 DNA is TGTGCCAGCAGTGACCGGGCCCCCTATGAACAGTAC.

This clone was counted between two and nine times. Gene names denote mouse genes. The CDR3 end lies 1 residue beyond the end of the read and is filled in from the germline J gene. The chain couples TRBV26 to TRBJ2-5; the match to TRBD2 covers 7 bases. This CDR3 is built from 15 residues. Germline values: CDR1 KGHPV, CDR2 FQNQEV (reference sequence). V lost 2 bases, J lost 6 bases, and 8 bases stayed unmatched. CDR3 amino acids: CASSLPGAGGDTQYF. The DNA read from the CDR3 is TGTGCCAGCAGTCTGCCGGGCGCGGGGGGGGACACCCAGTAC.

This clone was counted between two and nine times. Gene names are mouse gene names. The CDR3 end is not reached by the read, which stops 1 residue before it; the germline J gene fills it in. The genes are TRBV29 and TRBJ1-4; no firm D call. The germline V gene has CDR1 MSHET and CDR2 SYDVDS. The CDR3 covers 16 residues. The V and J ends lost 0 bases and 0 bases respectively, with 8 bases between them. The DNA read from the CDR3 is TGTGCTAGCAGTTTATCAGGGCCCTTTTCCAACGAAAGATTATTT. Translation gives CASSLSGPFSNERLF. The entire CDR3 reads CASSLSGPFSNERLFF.

In the case of this clone: Gene and germline names: mouse. The read is 1 residue too short to cover the CDR3 end, so that end is filled in from the germline J gene. The rearrangement uses TRBV13-2 and TRBJ1-4, with 9 bases identical to TRBD1. This CDR3 contains 13 residues. Germline V gives CDR1 NNHNN, CDR2 SYGAGS (reference sequence). V shed 5 bases, J shed 6 bases, and the junction held 2 bases outside the gene matches. CDR3 DNA, as far as it was read: TGTGCCAGCGGGGACAGGGGCCACGAAAGATTATTT. Amino acid sequence: CASGDRGHERLF. The whole CDR3 protein is CASGDRGHERLFF.

With regard to this clone: All gene names here are mouse names. The CDR3 end is not reached by the read, which stops 1 residue before it; the germline J gene fills it in. The V gene is TRBV31, the J gene TRBJ2-7; D unclear. V was clipped by 0 bases and J by 0 bases, with 6 bases between them. There are 13 residues in the CDR3. Per the germline V gene, CDR1 is GKSSPN and CDR2 is SITVG. The part of the CDR3 DNA that was read is TGTGCCTGGAGTCTACAGAGCTCCTATGAACAGTAC. Its translation is CAWSLQSSYEQY. The whole CDR3 protein is CAWSLQSSYEQYF.

As for this clone: These gene names are mouse names. The read terminates 1 residue ahead of where the CDR3 ends, so the germline J gene completes it. The V gene is TRBV5, the J gene TRBJ2-1; 9 nucleotides line up with TRBD1. The CDR3 sequence is 15 residues long. Per germline, CDR1 LGHNA and CDR2 YNLKQL (reference sequence). The V segment lost 4 bases and the J segment 3 bases; nucleotides outside the gene matches: 4. The CDR3 DNA, read in part, is TGTGCCAGCAGCCCCCGACAGGGGGGCTATGCTGAGCAGTTC. Translating gives CASSPRQGGYAEQF. Given in full, the CDR3 is CASSPRQGGYAEQFF.

As to this clone: Gene names and germline match the mouse. The sequence runs out 1 residue before the end of the CDR3; the remainder is reconstructed from the germline J gene. The chain is built from TRBV19 and TRBJ2-1; 10 nucleotides line up with TRBD2. Germline CDR1 FNHDT, CDR2 SITEND (reference sequence). The junction had 2 bases not matched to a gene; V was cut back by 5 bases and J by 3 bases. The CDR3 extends over 14 amino acids. The CDR3 is CASRLGGGYAEQFF. The CDR3 bases that were read are TGTGCCAGCAGACTGGGGGGGGGCTATGCTGAGCAGTTC. Based on the CDR3 plus reference TRBV19 and TRBJ2-1, the full variable domain is GGIITQTPKFLIGQEGQKLTLKCQQNFNHDTMYWYRQDSGKGLRLIYYSITENDLQKGDLSEGYDASREKKSSFSLTVTSAQKNEMAVFLCASRLGGGYAEQFFGPGTRLTVL.

Sample share makes this clone medium-sized. Gene names refer to mouse genes. Coverage ceases 1 residue before the CDR3 finishes, and the germline J gene fills in the end. This chain connects TRBV26 to TRBJ2-7; TRBD1 might be the D (6 bases). This CDR3 spans 12 amino acids. V lost 1 base and J 5 bases, leaving 6 bases between the germline ends. Per the germline V gene, CDR1 is KGHPV and CDR2 is FQNQEV (reference sequence). This CDR3 reads CASSLYRDEQYF. The CDR3 DNA, read in part, is TGTGCCAGCAGTCTGTACAGGGATGAACAGTAC.